Below, 2 T cell receptor beta chains from the same sample are listed, as sequenced in a study of T cell clones after liver transplantation. Sequencing used immunoSEQ multiplex PCR; TCRdb keeps in-frame clones, though not all of them. The sample includes more than 95,000 clones, 75% to 85% of them seen just once. This sample comprised CD4+ T cells from blood, obtained before liver transplant. These receptors all stem from a human donor who received a liver transplant.

This clone was observed a few times. This chain links TRBV6-1 with TRBJ2-1; maybe TRBD1 (5 bases). Trimming shortened V by 1 base and J by 7 bases, and 14 bases separated the two germline ends. Germline V gene sequence: CDR1 MNHNS, CDR2 SASEGT. The CDR3 extends over 15 amino acids. CDR3 residues: CASSEEGVLSNEQFF. The CDR3 nucleotides read TGTGCCAGCAGTGAAGAAGGGGTCTTATCGAATGAGCAGTTCTTC.

This chain links TRBV28 with TRBJ2-3; tentatively, D is TRBD1 (6 bases). CDR3 length: 14 amino acids. Germline V gene sequence: CDR1 MDHEN, CDR2 SYDVKM. The germline V and J ends were trimmed by 6 bases and 0 bases, with 10 bases remaining between them. CDR3 in amino acids: CASSPQGSTDTQYF. The CDR3 bases are TGTGCCAGCAGCCCACAGGGAAGCACAGATACGCAGTATTTT.